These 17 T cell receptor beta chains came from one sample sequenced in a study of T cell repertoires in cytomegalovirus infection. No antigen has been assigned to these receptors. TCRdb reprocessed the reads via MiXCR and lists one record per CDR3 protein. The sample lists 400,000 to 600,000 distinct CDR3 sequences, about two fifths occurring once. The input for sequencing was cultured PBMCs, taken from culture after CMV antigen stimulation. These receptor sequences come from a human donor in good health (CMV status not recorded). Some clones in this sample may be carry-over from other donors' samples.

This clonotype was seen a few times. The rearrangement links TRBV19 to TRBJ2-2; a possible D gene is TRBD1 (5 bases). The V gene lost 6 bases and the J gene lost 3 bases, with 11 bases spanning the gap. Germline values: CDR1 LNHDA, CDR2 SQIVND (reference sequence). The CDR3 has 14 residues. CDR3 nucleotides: TGTGCCAGTAGGTCAGGGTTGTACACCGGGGAGCTGTTTTTT. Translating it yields CASRSGLYTGELFF.

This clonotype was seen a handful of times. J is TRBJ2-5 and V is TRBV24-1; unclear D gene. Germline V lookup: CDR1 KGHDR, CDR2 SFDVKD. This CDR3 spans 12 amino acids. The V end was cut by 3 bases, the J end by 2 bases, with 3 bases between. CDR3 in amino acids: CATSDPQETQYF. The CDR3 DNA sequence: TGTGCCACCAGTGATCCTCAAGAGACCCAGTACTTC.

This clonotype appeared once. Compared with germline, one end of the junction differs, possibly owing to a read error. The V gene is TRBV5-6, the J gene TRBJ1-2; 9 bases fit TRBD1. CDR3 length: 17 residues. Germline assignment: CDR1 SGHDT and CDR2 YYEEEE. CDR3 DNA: TGTGCCAGCAGCGAGAGTCACAACCCGGACAGGGGCGACTATCAGATCTTC. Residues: CASSESHNPDRGDYQIF.

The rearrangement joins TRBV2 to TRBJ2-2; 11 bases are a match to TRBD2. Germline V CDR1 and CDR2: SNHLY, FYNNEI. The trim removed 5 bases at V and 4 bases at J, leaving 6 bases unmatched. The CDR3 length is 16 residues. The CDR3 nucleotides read TGTGCCAGCAGTCGGCTAGCGGGAGGTAGCACCGGGGAGCTGTTTTTT. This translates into CASSRLAGGSTGELFF.

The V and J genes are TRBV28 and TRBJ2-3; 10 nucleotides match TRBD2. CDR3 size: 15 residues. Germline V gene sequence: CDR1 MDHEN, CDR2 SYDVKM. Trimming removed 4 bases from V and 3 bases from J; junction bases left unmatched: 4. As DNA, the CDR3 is TGTGCCAGCAGTTCCTGGACTAGCGGTACAGATACGCAGTATTTT. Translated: CASSSWTSGTDTQYF.

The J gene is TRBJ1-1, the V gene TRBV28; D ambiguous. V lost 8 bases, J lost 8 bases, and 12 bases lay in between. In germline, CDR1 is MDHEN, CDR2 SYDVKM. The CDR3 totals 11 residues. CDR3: CASGRAREAFF. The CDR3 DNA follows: TGTGCCAGCGGGAGGGCCCGCGAAGCTTTCTTT. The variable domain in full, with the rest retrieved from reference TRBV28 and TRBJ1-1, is DVKVTQSSRYLVKRTGEKVFLECVQDMDHENMFWYRQDPGLGLRLIYFSYDVKMKEKGDIPEGYSVSREKKERFSLILESASTNQTSMYLCASGRAREAFFGQGTRLTVV.

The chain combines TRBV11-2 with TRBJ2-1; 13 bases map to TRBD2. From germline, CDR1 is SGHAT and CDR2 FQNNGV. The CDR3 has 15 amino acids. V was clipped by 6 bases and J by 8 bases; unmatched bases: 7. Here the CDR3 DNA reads TGTGCCAGCAGGGCCCGGACTAGCGGGAGTGATGAGCAGTTCTTC. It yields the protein CASRARTSGSDEQFF.

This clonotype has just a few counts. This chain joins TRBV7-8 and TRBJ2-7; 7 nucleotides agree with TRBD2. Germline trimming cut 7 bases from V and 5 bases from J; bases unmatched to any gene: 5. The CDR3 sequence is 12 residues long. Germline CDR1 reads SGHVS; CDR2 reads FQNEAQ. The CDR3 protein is CASTPSGDEQYF. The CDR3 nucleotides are TGTGCCAGCACCCCAAGCGGGGACGAGCAGTACTTC.

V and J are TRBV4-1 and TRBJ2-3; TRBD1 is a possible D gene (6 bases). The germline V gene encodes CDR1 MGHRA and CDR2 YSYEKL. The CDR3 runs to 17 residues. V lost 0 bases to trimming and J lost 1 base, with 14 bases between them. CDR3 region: CASSQDGLGAGTDTQYF. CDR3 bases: TGCGCCAGCAGCCAAGACGGGCTGGGGGCCGGCACAGATACGCAGTATTTT.

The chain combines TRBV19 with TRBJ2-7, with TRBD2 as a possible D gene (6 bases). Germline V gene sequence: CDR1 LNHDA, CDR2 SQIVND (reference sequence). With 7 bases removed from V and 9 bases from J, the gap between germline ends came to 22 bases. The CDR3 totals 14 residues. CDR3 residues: CASNTGEDNAGQYF. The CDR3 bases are TGTGCCAGTAATACCGGGGAGGACAATGCCGGGCAGTACTTC.

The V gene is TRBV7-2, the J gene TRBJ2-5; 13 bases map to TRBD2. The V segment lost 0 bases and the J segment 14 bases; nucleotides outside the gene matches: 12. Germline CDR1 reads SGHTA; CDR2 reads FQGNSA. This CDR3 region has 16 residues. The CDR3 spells CASSLASLTSGRDCYF. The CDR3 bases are TGTGCCAGCAGCTTAGCGTCGCTAACTAGCGGGAGGGATTGCTACTTC.

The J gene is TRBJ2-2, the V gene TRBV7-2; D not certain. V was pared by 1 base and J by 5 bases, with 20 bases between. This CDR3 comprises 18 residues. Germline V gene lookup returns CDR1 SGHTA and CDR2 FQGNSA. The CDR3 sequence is CASSLGFRAARLTGELFF. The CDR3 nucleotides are TGTGCCAGCAGCTTAGGATTCCGGGCCGCCCGGTTAACCGGGGAGCTGTTTTTT.

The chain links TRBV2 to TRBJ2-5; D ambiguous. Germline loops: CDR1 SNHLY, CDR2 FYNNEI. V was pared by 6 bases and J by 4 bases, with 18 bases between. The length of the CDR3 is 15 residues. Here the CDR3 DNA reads TGTGCCAGCAGACTAAAGAACGTCATGGGAGAGACCCAGTACTTC. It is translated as CASRLKNVMGETQYF. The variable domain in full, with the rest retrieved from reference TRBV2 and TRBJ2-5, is EPEVTQTPSHQVTQMGQEVILRCVPISNHLYFYWYRQILGQKVEFLVSFYNNEISEKSEIFDDQFSVERPDGSNFTLKIRSTKLEDSAMYFCASRLKNVMGETQYFGPGTRLLVL.

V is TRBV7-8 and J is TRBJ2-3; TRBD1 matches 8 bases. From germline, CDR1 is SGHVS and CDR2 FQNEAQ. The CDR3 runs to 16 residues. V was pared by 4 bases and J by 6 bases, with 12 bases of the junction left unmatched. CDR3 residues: CASSSPPDRGWDTQYF. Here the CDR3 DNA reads TGTGCCAGCAGCTCACCCCCAGACAGGGGCTGGGATACGCAGTATTTT. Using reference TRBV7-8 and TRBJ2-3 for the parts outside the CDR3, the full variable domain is GAGVSQSPRYKVAKRGQDVALRCDPISGHVSLFWYQQALGQGPEFLTYFQNEAQLDKSGLPSDRFFAERPEGSVSTLKIQRTQQEDSAVYLCASSSPPDRGWDTQYFGPGTRLTVL.

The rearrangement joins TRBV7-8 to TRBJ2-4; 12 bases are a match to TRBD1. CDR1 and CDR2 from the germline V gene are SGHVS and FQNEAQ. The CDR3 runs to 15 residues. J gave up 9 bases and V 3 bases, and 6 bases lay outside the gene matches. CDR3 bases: TGTGCCAGCAGCTTGGGACAGGGGGCTAGTGGCATTCAGTACTTC. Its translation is CASSLGQGASGIQYF.

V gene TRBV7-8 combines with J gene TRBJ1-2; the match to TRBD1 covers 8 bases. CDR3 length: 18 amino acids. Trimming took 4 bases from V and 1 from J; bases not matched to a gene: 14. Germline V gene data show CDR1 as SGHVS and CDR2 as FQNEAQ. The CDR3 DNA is TGTGCCAGCAGCTACGCCGGGACAGGATCAACAATTAACTATGGCTACACCTTC. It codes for CASSYAGTGSTINYGYTF.

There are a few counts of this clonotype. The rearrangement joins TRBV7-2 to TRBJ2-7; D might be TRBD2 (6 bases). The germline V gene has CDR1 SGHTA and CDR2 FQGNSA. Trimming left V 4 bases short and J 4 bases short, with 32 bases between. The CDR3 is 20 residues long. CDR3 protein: CASSSRRDWVVASNEYEQYF. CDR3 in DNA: TGTGCCAGCAGCTCTCGCCGGGACTGGGTGGTTGCAAGTAACGAATACGAGCAGTACTTC.